This is a list of T cell receptor beta chains from one sample in a study of radiotherapy plus CTLA-4 blockade in lung cancer. Clones were sequenced by immunoSEQ multiplex PCR, and TCRdb holds only the in-frame ones, with some missing. The data contain approximately 19,000 clones, roughly 86% of them singletons. The sample consisted of peripheral blood, taken from a patient treated with radiotherapy plus ipilimumab. These receptors were collected from a human donor with non-small cell lung cancer whose response to radiotherapy plus ipilimumab could not be evaluated. Both conserved end residues are part of each CDR3. Some rows have no size entry. The others give once, few or many, or a class for an expanded clone.

>TRBJ2-3|.|TRBV5-1
CASSLELYGTGLDTQYF
>TRBJ1-2|.|TRBV6-1
CASSERGGGYTF
>TRBJ2-6|once|TRBV4-3
CASSQEPGSGANVLTF
>TRBJ2-5|.|TRBV12-1
CASSHGRTSGVETQYF
>TRBJ2-3|.|TRBV27
CASSLARGFLGTDTQYF
>TRBJ2-7|once|TRBV18
CASRGSPYYEQYF
>TRBJ2-7|.|TRBV7-2
CASSPDGSHEQYF
>TRBJ2-5|.|TRBV7-9
CASRTGDKTQYF
>TRBJ1-4|.|TRBV10-3
CAISGGGQGNEKLFF
>TRBJ2-2|.|TRBV2
CASRVQGAGTGELFF
>TRBJ2-2|.|TRBV7-9
CASSFVRREVNTGELFF
>TRBJ1-6|.|TRBV4-1
CASSQEGTAYSPLHF
>TRBJ2-1|few|TRBV6-1
CASKISVGLYEQFF
>TRBJ1-3|few|TRBV4-3
CASSQGQGWGNTIYF
>TRBJ2-1|.|TRBV2
CASNRDTYNEQFF
>TRBJ2-7|few|TRBV27
CASSLYQGAYYEQYF
>TRBJ2-2|.|TRBV4-1
CASSQGGGANTGELFF
>TRBJ2-1|.|TRBV29-1
CSTDRGPYNEQFF
>TRBJ1-2|.|TRBV7-9
CASSLWGALGYGYTF
>TRBJ2-6|.|TRBV5-4
CASGREASGANVLTF
>TRBJ2-5|.|TRBV6-5
CASSYSGGQETQYF
>TRBJ1-6|.|TRBV4-3
CASSPTGRGNSPLHF
>TRBJ2-7|.|TRBV28
CASSQRGGVDSYEQYF
>TRBJ2-3|.|TRBV5-6
CASSLSGTLTDTQYF
>TRBJ1-3|.|TRBV7-9
CASTQKSAGNTIYF
>TRBJ2-5|.|TRBV5-1
CASSLETSGSTETQYF
>TRBJ2-7|once|TRBV7-9
CASSPREGSDEQYF
>TRBJ2-1|few|TRBV14
CASSHGRGIQSNEQFF
>TRBJ1-5|.|TRBV15
CATSRERQGPQHF
>TRBJ2-3|.|TRBV7-9
CASSLTSGGAADTQYF
>TRBJ2-2|.|TRBV10-2
CASSAGLAGFTGELFF
>TRBJ2-1|.|TRBV5-1
CASSLVGLAGGRSTYNEQFF
>TRBJ2-4|.|TRBV28
CASSSRGWENIQYF
>TRBJ2-1|.|TRBV11-2
CASSLAGPGGEQFF
>TRBJ2-7|.|TRBV7-2
CASSPQGLISYEQYF
>TRBJ1-6|.|TRBV4-3
CASSQDQGGTNSPLHF
>TRBJ2-1|.|TRBV2
CASSKGGTSTAEQFF
>TRBJ1-5|few|TRBV7-2
CASSSRGQTSNQPQHF
>TRBJ1-2|.|TRBV7-9
CASSYGQSNYGYTF
>TRBJ2-5|few|TRBV11-2
CASSLDPGTAQETQYF
>TRBJ1-3|.|TRBV29-1
CSVAGTQSSGNTIYF
>.|once|TRBV10-3
CAISERGTGGAYEQYF